This TCR beta chain was sequenced for a study of cytomegalovirus exposure and HLA in healthy donors (dated by TCRdb to 2016 to 2017). Notes on the research overall: An earlier analysis of roughly 630 of the donors reported 250 to 300 Gb of sequence data and some 120 million unique TCR beta sequences from around 200 million T cells. An early release that covered fewer than 800 HLA-typed donors contained about 300 gigabases of sequencing data and tens of millions of unique TCR sequences. Among the roughly 400 genotyped donors, 81% belonged to the genetic ancestry cluster associated with self-reported Caucasian donors. The study aimed to test whether signatures of past pathogen exposure could be identified by cataloging public T cell receptors. Using immunosequencing, the study profiled T cell repertoires from about 650 subjects and related those repertoires to cytomegalovirus serostatus. In addition to the first cohort of approximately 670 subjects, a separate validation cohort of 130 or so different subjects was used. The study combined high-throughput TCR immunosequencing, statistical association of individual TCRs with disease status, and machine learning to predict cytomegalovirus infection status. To study patterns of TCR occurrence, a later analysis re-analyzed previously published TCR beta repertoires from 700 or so donors and added high-resolution HLA genotyping. In the later analysis, no new phenotypic data were used to find candidate immune exposures; instead, reliance was placed on TCR beta sequences and their occurrence across donors. To decide whether each TCR beta V gene segment behaved as functional or pseudogenic, an earlier analysis of some 600 of the donors relied on high-throughput TCR beta sequencing. Donor age, sex, ethnicity and CMV serostatus were collected together with the repertoire data. A later genetic analysis used genome-wide SNP genotypes for about 55% of the 666 donors, treating that subset as a discovery cohort. All discovery cohort repertoires had been generated on a single sequencing platform. HLA typing included class I and class II loci at four-digit resolution. The number of typed donors differed by locus: about 620-640 for A, B, C, DRB1 and DQB1; about 520 for DQA1; some 610 for DPA1; and about 470 for DPB1. Because of strong linkage in the cohort, five DR-DQ haplotypes were treated as single units for association and clustering. Across about 370 genotyped donors of the cohort, an average of roughly 250,000 unique TCR beta nucleotide sequences per donor were sequenced, and around 20% of those sequences were non-productive.

The study at large found these results: Presence/absence analyses assumed roughly uniform sequencing depth across donors, an assumption that may not hold. Across donors, most TCR sequences were observed very rarely, whereas some public TCRs were present in many individuals. It was suggested by the authors that the approach could potentially be generalized to other disease states and immunological phenotypes. CMV serostatus was the only immune exposure information available for the cohort. In a later analysis, most CMV-associated TCR beta chains were found to appear HLA-restricted, with HLA associations seemingly driven largely by CMV exposure. A later genetic analysis associated a missense DCLRE1C variant with V-gene and J-gene trimming of TCR beta chains, and an independent cohort replicated the association. Because counts were too low, more than 15 rarely observed V segments, including chromosome 9 orphons, were left out of the earlier analysis of some 640 of the donors. A further reported finding was that TCR beta sequences accurately predicted the HLA-A and HLA-B alleles for most subjects in the first cohort. The sequencing pipeline was judged likely to have produced a cluster of highly shared sequence variants as a technical artifact. When HLA alleles, especially DR and DQ, strongly co-occurred, attributing TCR associations to individual alleles was difficult. In a later genetic analysis, fewer N-insertions in productive TCRs were reported among donors in an Asian-associated ancestry cluster than the approximately 710-donor mean. In vitro tests confirmed that a few of the cytomegalovirus-associated TCR beta chains recognize cytomegalovirus antigens. In an earlier analysis of around 600 of the donors, most TCR beta V segments appeared in productive rearrangements about 90% or about 30% of the time, broadly matching IMGT annotations. Linkage disequilibrium might explain the correlated functional status among segregating V segments, but an unknown experimental factor could not be excluded. In the study, 150 to 200 TCR beta chains were listed as associated with cytomegalovirus. According to a later analysis, TCR association rates differed among HLA loci, with DRB1 alleles showing the most associated TCRs and HLA-C alleles showing the fewest. In a later analysis, HLA-associated TCR beta chains showed more clonal expansion and lower generation probabilities than non-associated chains that were equally common. Because HLA typing was unavailable for some donors at each locus, only the typed subset was used in association tests. A later analysis associated 17,000 or so TCR beta sequences with specific HLA alleles at a false discovery rate of 0.05. The classifier was reported to diagnose cytomegalovirus status with high specificity and sensitivity in both the original and validation cohorts. The cohort was sequenced for TCR beta chains only, and without alpha or paired-chain data the features that could be detected were limited. Several of the top co-occurrence clusters appeared to be linked to parvovirus B19, influenza, CMV and Epstein-Barr virus, according to a later analysis.

In total, roughly 710 healthy bone marrow donors made up the cohort. At the time of sampling, every cohort member was nominally healthy, though immune exposures that went unrecorded were likely present. The donor was CMV seronegative and was included in the group of 352 seronegative cohort members. A peripheral blood sample was collected from each donor, and TCR beta sequencing was performed on peripheral blood mononuclear cells. The Qiagen DNeasy Blood Extraction Kit was used to extract genomic DNA from the blood cell samples. The library was obtained by the immunoSEQ multiplex PCR assay. The multiplex PCR relied on a mix of 60 forward primers for TCR Vbeta segments and 13 reverse primers for TCR Jbeta segments. The CDR3 region of rearranged TCR beta genes was amplified from genomic DNA by a multiplex PCR assay. The amplified TCR beta libraries were sequenced on the Illumina HiSeq System as 87-base-pair reads. The published analysis was carried out like this. A later analysis counted about 76 million unique TCR beta chains across the 600 to 850 repertoires, and some 12 million of these chains were shared by at least two donors. Raw reads were error-corrected and collapsed into unique sequences with a nearest-neighbor algorithm that merged closely related sequences to remove PCR and sequencing errors. Alignment of CDR3 sequences to IMGT reference sequences was used to assign V, D and J gene segments. Each retained sequence needed at least a six-nucleotide match to both a V gene segment and a J gene segment. Rearrangements were classified as productive when the CDR3 lacked stop codons and remained in frame with V and J, and all other rearrangements were classified as non-productive. CDR3 was defined according to IMGT convention as the region running from the second conserved V-encoded cysteine to the conserved J-encoded phenylalanine. Sequences without an unambiguous match to a single V gene segment were excluded from the earlier analysis of 500 to 700 of the donors. In an earlier analysis of around 600 of the donors, V segments were called functional above 56.7% productive rearrangements and were called segregating when the between-donor standard deviation exceeded 5%. A statistical classification framework was built to diagnose cytomegalovirus status from the catalog of TCR beta chain sequences. V and J gene assignment, in a later analysis, came from comparing TCR nucleotide sequences with IMGT/GENE-DB human TR gene sequences. Using the TCRdist pipeline, a later analysis assigned CDR3 sequences along with most-parsimonious VDJ recombination scenarios. A later analysis defined each TCR beta chain by its CDR3 amino acid sequence plus V-gene family, and excluded reads lacking a unique V-gene family. To address suspected cross-contamination and a sequencing artifact, a later analysis removed around 600 highly shared, low-generation-probability nucleotide sequences. In a later analysis, a clonal expansion index for each public chain was calculated from normalized within-repertoire ranks of inferred template counts. In a later analysis, generation probabilities were computed using a VDJ recombination model fitted to out-of-frame rearrangements, and the results were checked against IGoR. In a later analysis, hypergeometric tests were used to score TCR-TCR, TCR-HLA and TCR-CMV co-occurrence, with a repertoire-size bias correction applied to TCR pairs. To estimate false discovery rates, a later analysis permuted the HLA or CMV assignments 20 times. A later analysis grouped co-occurring TCRs with DBSCAN, adding TCRdist sequence similarity when clustering within HLA-allele-positive subsets. Repertoires with fewer than 30,000 or more than 120,000 public chains, plus five repertoires with anomalous nucleotide sharing, were excluded from co-occurrence clustering. The source is immuneACCESS, and TCRdb retained only in-frame sequences with V and J called. Part of the clones is not carried over; for the studies checked, unresolved V genes explain less than half of this, and the remainder is unexplained. The V and J calls and the clone size are those of that table, but D and trimming were determined from the DNA. The sample table holds 95,000 to 150,000 clones, of which over 65% were seen once. The ten largest account for roughly 3.1% of the sample.

A word on this clone: Its binding antigen is unknown. The record has no base qualities; no much larger clone is one base away.

The sequenced sample consisted of PBMCs. This TCR was sampled from a man aged 25-45 years in good health and CMV-seronegative.

The encoded CDR3 is CSAQFTDTQYF. The nucleotide sequence is TGCAGTGCCCAGTTCACAGATACGCAGTATTTT. The V and J genes are TRBV20-1 and TRBJ2-3, with the D gene call left open. Including cysteine and phenylalanine, the CDR3 has 11 amino acids. Left in the record is the CDR3 DNA by itself, 33 bases read in frame from the first base. CDR1 and CDR2 are read off the germline V gene (reference sequence) as DFQATT and SNEGSKA. The germline ends are 6 bases apart after V is trimmed by 6 bases and J by 2 bases.